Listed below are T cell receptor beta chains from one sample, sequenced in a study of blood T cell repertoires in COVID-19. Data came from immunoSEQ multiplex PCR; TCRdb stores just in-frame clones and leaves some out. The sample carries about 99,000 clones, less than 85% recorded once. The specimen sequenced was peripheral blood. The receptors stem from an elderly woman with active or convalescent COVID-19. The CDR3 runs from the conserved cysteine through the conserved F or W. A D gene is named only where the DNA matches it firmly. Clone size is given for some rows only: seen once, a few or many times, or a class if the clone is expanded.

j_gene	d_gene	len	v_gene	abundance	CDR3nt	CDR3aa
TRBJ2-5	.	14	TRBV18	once	TGTGCCAGCTCACCGGGCAGGGGACAAGAGACCCAGTACTTC	CASSPGRGQETQYF
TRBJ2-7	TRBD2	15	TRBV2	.	TGTGCCAGCAGTTGGGGACTAGCGGCAGGGAGGGAGCAGTACTTC	CASSWGLAAGREQYF
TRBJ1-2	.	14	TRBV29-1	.	TGCAGCGAGACGGGACACCGCCCTACCTATGGCTACACCTTC	CSETGHRPTYGYTF
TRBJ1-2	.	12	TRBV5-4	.	TGTGCCAGCAGCTTACCGGGTTCGGGCTACACCTTC	CASSLPGSGYTF
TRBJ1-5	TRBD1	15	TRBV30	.	TGTGCCTGGAGTGTGTTGGACAGGGGGAACCAGCCCCAGCATTTT	CAWSVLDRGNQPQHF
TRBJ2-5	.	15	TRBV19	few	TGTGCCAGTAGTATAGATCGAGCAGGGGAGGAGACCCAGTACTTC	CASSIDRAGEETQYF
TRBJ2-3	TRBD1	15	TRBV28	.	TGTGCCAGCAGTACAGCAGGGACAGGGTCAGATACGCAGTATTTT	CASSTAGTGSDTQYF
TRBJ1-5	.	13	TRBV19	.	TGTGCCAGTAGTATAGATCGCGGACAGCCCCAGCATTTT	CASSIDRGQPQHF
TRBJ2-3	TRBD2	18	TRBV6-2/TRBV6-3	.	TGTGCCAGCAGTTTCGGGACTAGCGGAGCCCTCAACACAGATACGCAGTATTTT	CASSFGTSGALNTDTQYF
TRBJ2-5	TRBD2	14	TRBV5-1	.	TGCGCCAGCAGCTTGGAAGCGGGGAGGAGGACCCAGTACTTC	CASSLEAGRRTQYF
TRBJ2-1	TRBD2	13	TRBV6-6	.	TGTGCCAGCAGTTTGCGGGGGGACAATGAGCAGTTCTTC	CASSLRGDNEQFF
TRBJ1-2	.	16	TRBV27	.	TGTGCCAGCAGCGGTCGGGGGGCCGCGGCTAACTATGGCTACACCTTC	CASSGRGAAANYGYTF
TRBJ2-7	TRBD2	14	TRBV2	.	TGTGCCAGCAGTCGCGGGAGAACCACCTACGAGCAGTACTTC	CASSRGRTTYEQYF
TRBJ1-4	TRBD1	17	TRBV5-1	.	TGCGCCAGCAGGACCGGGACAGGGCGGACAACTAATGAAAAACTGTTTTTT	CASRTGTGRTTNEKLFF
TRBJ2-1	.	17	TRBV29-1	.	TGCAGCGTTGAAGAACCCCGTACAGGGCATGCTACATATGAGCAGTTCTTC	CSVEEPRTGHATYEQFF
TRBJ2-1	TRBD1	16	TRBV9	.	TGTGCCAGCAGCGTGTTTCCGACAGGGGGAGGCAATGAGCAGTTCTTC	CASSVFPTGGGNEQFF
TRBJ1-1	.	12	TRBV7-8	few	TGTGCCAGCAGCGGTATCCAACGGGGAGCTTTCTTT	CASSGIQRGAFF
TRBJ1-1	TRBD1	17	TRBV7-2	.	TGTGCCAGCAGCTCCGGGACAGGGGGGGTCCGGAACACTGAAGCTTTCTTT	CASSSGTGGVRNTEAFF
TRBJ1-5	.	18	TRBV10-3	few	TGTGCCATCGCCCCGGGCGGGGGGCATCCGGGTGGCAATCAGCCCCAGCATTTT	CAIAPGGGHPGGNQPQHF
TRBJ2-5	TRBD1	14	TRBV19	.	TGTGCCAGTAGTAAGGACAGGGACCAAGAGACCCAGTACTTC	CASSKDRDQETQYF
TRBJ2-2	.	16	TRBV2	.	TGTGCCAGCAGTGAACGTGGGGGCGCGAACACCGGGGAGCTGTTTTTT	CASSERGGANTGELFF
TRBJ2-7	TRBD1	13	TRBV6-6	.	TGTGCCAGCAGTCCGGACAGGGTCCACGAGCAGTACTTC	CASSPDRVHEQYF
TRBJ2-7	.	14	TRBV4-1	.	TGCGCCAGCAGCCAAGAGGCGACTGTCTACGAGCAGTACTTC	CASSQEATVYEQYF
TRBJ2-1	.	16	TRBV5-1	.	TGCGCCAGCAGCTTAGTCCCAGGGGGGCGATCGGATGAGCAGTTCTTC	CASSLVPGGRSDEQFF
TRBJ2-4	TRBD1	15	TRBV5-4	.	TGTGCCAGCAGCTCTCTGGGACAGGGGAAAAACATTCAGTACTTC	CASSSLGQGKNIQYF
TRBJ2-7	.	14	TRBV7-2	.	TGTGCCAGCAGTTACCGGGACACTTACTACGAGCAGTACTTC	CASSYRDTYYEQYF
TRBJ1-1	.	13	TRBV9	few	TGTGCCAGCAGCGTAGTGTCTCACACTGAAGCTTTCTTT	CASSVVSHTEAFF
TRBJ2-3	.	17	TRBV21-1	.	TGTGCCAGCAGCAACGGAAGGGCGGGGGCTAGCACAGATACGCAGTATTTT	CASSNGRAGASTDTQYF
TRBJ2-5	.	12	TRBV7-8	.	TGTGCCAGCAGCTTAGACAGGGAGACCCAGTACTTC	CASSLDRETQYF
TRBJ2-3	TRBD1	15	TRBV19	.	TGTGCCAGTACCGACAGGGCGTCTAGCACAGATACGCAGTATTTT	CASTDRASSTDTQYF
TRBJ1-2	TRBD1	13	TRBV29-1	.	TGCAGCGTCGGTGACAGGGGAGGCTATGGCTACACCTTC	CSVGDRGGYGYTF
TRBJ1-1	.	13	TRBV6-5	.	TGTGCCAGCAGTTACAGGAGGAACACTGAAGCTTTCTTT	CASSYRRNTEAFF
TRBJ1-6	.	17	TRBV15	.	TGTGCCACCAGCAGACGAAACGCCCGGTTTGGTAATTCACCCCTCCACTTT	CATSRRNARFGNSPLHF
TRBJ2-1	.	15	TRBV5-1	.	TGTGCCAGCAGCTTGGGTGGGAGTAACCACAATGAGCAGTTCTTC	CASSLGGSNHNEQFF
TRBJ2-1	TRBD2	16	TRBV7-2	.	TGTGCCAGCAGCGGAGGCGGAGCGGGAGTCTACAATGAGCAGTTCTTC	CASSGGGAGVYNEQFF
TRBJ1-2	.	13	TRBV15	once	TGTGCCACCAGCAGAGAAGAGGGCTCTGGCTACACCTTC	CATSREEGSGYTF
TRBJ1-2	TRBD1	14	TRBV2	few	TGTGCCAGCAGTGGGGGACAGGGGGCGCAGGGCTACACCTTC	CASSGGQGAQGYTF
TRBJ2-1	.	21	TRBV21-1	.	.	CASSKTLVEVGTGTIYNEQFF
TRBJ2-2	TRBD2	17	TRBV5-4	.	TGTGCCAGCAGCTTTTCACGGACTAGCGGGATGTCCGGGGAGCTGTTTTTT	CASSFSRTSGMSGELFF
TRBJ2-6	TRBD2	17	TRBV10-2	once	TGCGCCAGCAGTGAGACTAGCGGGAGCTCTGGGGCCAACGTCCTGACTTTC	CASSETSGSSGANVLTF
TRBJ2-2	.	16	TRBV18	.	TGTGCCAGCCAATCCGAGCGGACCCTGAACACCGGGGAGCTGTTTTTT	CASQSERTLNTGELFF
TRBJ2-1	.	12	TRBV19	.	TGTGCCAGTAGTAGTCTTTACAATGAGCAGTTCTTC	CASSSLYNEQFF
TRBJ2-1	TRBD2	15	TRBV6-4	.	TGTGCCAGCAGTGACTCGACTAGCGGGAGCAATGAGCAGTTCTTC	CASSDSTSGSNEQFF
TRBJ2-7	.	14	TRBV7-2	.	TGTGCCAGCAGCTTATCCGATGCGCTCTACGAGCAGTACTTC	CASSLSDALYEQYF
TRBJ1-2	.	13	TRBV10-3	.	TGTGCCATCAGTGATTCTTCAGACTATGGCTACACCTTC	CAISDSSDYGYTF
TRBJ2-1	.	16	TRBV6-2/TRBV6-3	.	TGTGCCAGCAGCCCTGACTACGATAGCTCCTACAATGAGCAGTTCTTC	CASSPDYDSSYNEQFF
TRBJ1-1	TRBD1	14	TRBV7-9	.	TGTGCCAGCAGCCCGTCGACAGGGTTCACTGAAGCTTTCTTT	CASSPSTGFTEAFF
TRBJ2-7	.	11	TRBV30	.	TGTGCCTGGAGTACTGCCTACGAGCAGTACTTC	CAWSTAYEQYF
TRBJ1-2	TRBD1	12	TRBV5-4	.	TGTGCCAGCAGCTTTCCGGGACAGGGCTACACCTTC	CASSFPGQGYTF
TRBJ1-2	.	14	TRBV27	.	TGTGCCAGCAGTTCCAGGGGTCCAGTCTATGGCTACACCTTC	CASSSRGPVYGYTF
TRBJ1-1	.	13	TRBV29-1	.	TGCAGCGTTGAAGGGCAGTCTGGCACTGAAGCTTTCTTT	CSVEGQSGTEAFF
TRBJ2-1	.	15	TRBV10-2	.	TGCGCCAGCGCCCCGCTAGCGCCCGAATACAATGAGCAGTTCTTC	CASAPLAPEYNEQFF
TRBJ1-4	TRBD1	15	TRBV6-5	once	TGTGCCAGCAGCCCACCGGGACAGGGAGGTGAAAAACTGTTTTTT	CASSPPGQGGEKLFF
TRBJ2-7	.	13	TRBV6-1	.	TGTGCCAGCAGTGAAAATCCTTCCTACGAGCAGTACTTC	CASSENPSYEQYF
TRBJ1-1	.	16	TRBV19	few	TGTGCCAGTAGTATAGAGAGGCAAATCAATAACACTGAAGCTTTCTTT	CASSIERQINNTEAFF
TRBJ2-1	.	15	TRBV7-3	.	TGTGCCAGCAGCTTATCGCGTGGCTCCTACAATGAGCAGTTCTTC	CASSLSRGSYNEQFF
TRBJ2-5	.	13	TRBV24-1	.	TGTGCCACCAGCCAGGGGGGCAAAGAGACCCAGTACTTC	CATSQGGKETQYF
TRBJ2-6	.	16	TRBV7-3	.	TGTGCCAGCAGCTGGGGACTGTCTGCTGGGGCCAACGTCCTGACTTTC	CASSWGLSAGANVLTF
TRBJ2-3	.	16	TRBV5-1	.	TGCGCCAGCAGCTTGGTGCTACGACTACCCGCGGATACGCAGTATTTT	CASSLVLRLPADTQYF